This T cell receptor beta chain stems from a study of blood T cell repertoires in COVID-19. The overall study: PBMCs, B-cell-depleted T cells, or T cells provided the cDNA or gDNA that made up the material.

Data came from immunoSEQ multiplex PCR; TCRdb stores just in-frame clones and leaves some out. The sample has 330,000 or so clones, over 80% seen once. Germline V gene sequence: CDR1 MDHEN, CDR2 SYDVKM. The length of the CDR3 is 15 residues. J gave up 3 bases and V 1 base, and 4 bases lay outside the gene matches. Sequenced: peripheral blood. The V gene is TRBV28, the J gene TRBJ2-7, with 9 bases fitting TRBD1. This TCR derives from a man aged 30 to 39 with COVID-19, enrolled during active disease. This CDR3 is CASSLSGTGLYEQYF. CDR3 bases: TGTGCCAGCAGTTTATCGGGGACAGGGCTCTACGAGCAGTACTTC. The variable domain in full, with the rest retrieved from reference TRBV28 and TRBJ2-7, is DVKVTQSSRYLVKRTGEKVFLECVQDMDHENMFWYRQDPGLGLRLIYFSYDVKMKEKGDIPEGYSVSREKKERFSLILESASTNQTSMYLCASSLSGTGLYEQYFGPGTRLTVT.